The 8 T cell receptor beta chains given below trace back to one sample, sequenced in a study of blood T cell repertoires in COVID-19. Data came from immunoSEQ multiplex PCR; TCRdb stores just in-frame clones and leaves some out. There are approximately 300,000 clones in the sample; approximately 90% occur only once, and roughly 3.9% lies in the top ten. Specimen: PBMCs or T cells enriched from blood (not recorded which). These receptors all stem from a woman aged 30 to 39 who had been exposed to COVID-19.

CDR3 sequence (DNA): TGTGCCAGCAGGATCGGGACAGGGTACACTGAAGCTTTCTTT. It specifies CASRIGTGYTEAFF. The rearrangement uses TRBV5-6 and TRBJ1-1; 9 nucleotides match TRBD1. V was pared by 5 bases and J by 3 bases, with 5 bases of the junction left unmatched. Germline CDR1 SGHDT, CDR2 YYEEEE. The CDR3 extends over 14 amino acids.

This sequence joins TRBV18 and TRBJ1-1, with D tentatively TRBD1 (5 bases). CDR1 and CDR2 from the germline V gene are KGHSH and LQKENI. The CDR3 has 14 residues. V shed 6 bases and J shed 2 bases, with 13 bases lying between them. The CDR3 DNA sequence: TGTGCCAGCTCTCCCGGTAGGGGAAACACTGAAGCTTTCTTT. Amino acid sequence: CASSPGRGNTEAFF. Combining the CDR3 with reference TRBV18 and TRBJ1-1 gives the whole variable domain NAGVMQNPRHLVRRRGQEARLRCSPMKGHSHVYWYRQLPEEGLKFMVYLQKENIIDESGMPKERFSAEFPKEGPSILRIQQVVRGDSAAYFCASSPGRGNTEAFFGQGTRLTVV.

The chain employs TRBV19 and TRBJ2-1; D perhaps matches TRBD2 (6 bases). This CDR3 contains 16 residues. Germline V CDR1 and CDR2: LNHDA, SQIVND (reference sequence). V was shortened by 3 bases and J by 0 bases, with 12 bases between the two germline ends. CDR3 sequence (DNA): TGTGCCAGTAGTATGGCCGGTAGCGGCTCCTACAATGAGCAGTTCTTC. The encoded protein is CASSMAGSGSYNEQFF.

This chain joins TRBV20-1 and TRBJ1-2; no clear D. Germline assignment: CDR1 DFQATT and CDR2 SNEGSKA (reference sequence). The V end was cut by 6 bases, the J end by 5 bases, with 10 bases between. This CDR3 region has 11 residues. CDR3 sequence: CSAYDTYGYTF. CDR3 DNA: TGCAGTGCCTACGACACGTATGGCTACACCTTC.

This chain links TRBV9 with TRBJ2-1; 12 positions match TRBD1. This CDR3 is built from 20 residues. V dropped 3 bases and J dropped 0; count of bases not matched to a gene: 13. CDR1 SGDLS and CDR2 YYNGEE come from the germline V gene. The CDR3 coding sequence is TGTGCCAGCAGCGCTCCCCGGGACAGGGGGCATAGAAGCTCCTACAATGAGCAGTTCTTC. This gives the protein CASSAPRDRGHRSSYNEQFF.

CDR3 sequence (DNA): TGTGCCAGCAAGTCAGACAGTATCAGACCGGATAACTATGGCTACACCTTC. Protein product: CASKSDSIRPDNYGYTF. The chain couples TRBV27 to TRBJ1-2, with D possibly matching TRBD1 (5 bases). Germline CDR1 reads MNHEY; CDR2 reads SMNVEV (reference sequence). Trimming took off 7 bases at V and 1 base at J, with 22 bases between the two ends. CDR3 length equals 17 residues.

The chain has TRBV18 and TRBJ1-5; 9 bases map to TRBD1. Germline V gene data show CDR1 as KGHSH and CDR2 as LQKENI. Trimming cost V 5 bases and J 7 bases; bases outside gene matches: 3. This CDR3 contains 13 residues. The CDR3 protein is CASSGDRVQPQHF. Here the CDR3 DNA reads TGTGCCAGCTCAGGGGACAGGGTACAGCCCCAGCATTTT.

The J gene is TRBJ1-2, the V gene TRBV4-3, with a tentative D call TRBD1 (5 bases). V gave up 8 bases and J gave up 13 bases, with 20 bases separating them. This CDR3 comprises 12 residues. CDR1 and CDR2 from the germline V gene are LGHNA and YSLEER. The CDR3 is CASSTGPVPPTF. The CDR3 DNA reads as TGCGCCAGCTCCACAGGCCCTGTACCGCCCACCTTC.